This T cell receptor (beta chain) was sequenced in a study of blood T cell repertoires in COVID-19. For the study at large: Italy, Spain and the United States were the sources of the convalescent and acute COVID-19 samples. T cells, B-cell-depleted T cells, or PBMCs supplied cDNA or gDNA.

Authors' processing steps: Reference gene primer amplification gave estimated nucleated cell counts. The table came from immunoSEQ multiplex PCR; TCRdb's copy has only in-frame clones and leaves some out. For V, J and clone size, that table is used; D and trimming come from the DNA. The table includes some 42,000 clones, over 60% detected once. V was cut by 3 bases and J by 2 bases, with 14 bases left in between. CDR3 size: 15 residues. Germline lookup yields CDR1 SGHRS and CDR2 YFSETQ. The clonotype was recovered from a woman in her seventies with acute or convalescent COVID-19. Sequencing was carried out using peripheral blood. The chain is built from TRBV5-1 and TRBJ2-5; perhaps TRBD2 as D (6 bases). The CDR3 DNA is TGCGCCAGCAGCTATAGCGGTGGCACTCAAGAGACCCAGTACTTC. This sequence encodes CASSYSGGTQETQYF.